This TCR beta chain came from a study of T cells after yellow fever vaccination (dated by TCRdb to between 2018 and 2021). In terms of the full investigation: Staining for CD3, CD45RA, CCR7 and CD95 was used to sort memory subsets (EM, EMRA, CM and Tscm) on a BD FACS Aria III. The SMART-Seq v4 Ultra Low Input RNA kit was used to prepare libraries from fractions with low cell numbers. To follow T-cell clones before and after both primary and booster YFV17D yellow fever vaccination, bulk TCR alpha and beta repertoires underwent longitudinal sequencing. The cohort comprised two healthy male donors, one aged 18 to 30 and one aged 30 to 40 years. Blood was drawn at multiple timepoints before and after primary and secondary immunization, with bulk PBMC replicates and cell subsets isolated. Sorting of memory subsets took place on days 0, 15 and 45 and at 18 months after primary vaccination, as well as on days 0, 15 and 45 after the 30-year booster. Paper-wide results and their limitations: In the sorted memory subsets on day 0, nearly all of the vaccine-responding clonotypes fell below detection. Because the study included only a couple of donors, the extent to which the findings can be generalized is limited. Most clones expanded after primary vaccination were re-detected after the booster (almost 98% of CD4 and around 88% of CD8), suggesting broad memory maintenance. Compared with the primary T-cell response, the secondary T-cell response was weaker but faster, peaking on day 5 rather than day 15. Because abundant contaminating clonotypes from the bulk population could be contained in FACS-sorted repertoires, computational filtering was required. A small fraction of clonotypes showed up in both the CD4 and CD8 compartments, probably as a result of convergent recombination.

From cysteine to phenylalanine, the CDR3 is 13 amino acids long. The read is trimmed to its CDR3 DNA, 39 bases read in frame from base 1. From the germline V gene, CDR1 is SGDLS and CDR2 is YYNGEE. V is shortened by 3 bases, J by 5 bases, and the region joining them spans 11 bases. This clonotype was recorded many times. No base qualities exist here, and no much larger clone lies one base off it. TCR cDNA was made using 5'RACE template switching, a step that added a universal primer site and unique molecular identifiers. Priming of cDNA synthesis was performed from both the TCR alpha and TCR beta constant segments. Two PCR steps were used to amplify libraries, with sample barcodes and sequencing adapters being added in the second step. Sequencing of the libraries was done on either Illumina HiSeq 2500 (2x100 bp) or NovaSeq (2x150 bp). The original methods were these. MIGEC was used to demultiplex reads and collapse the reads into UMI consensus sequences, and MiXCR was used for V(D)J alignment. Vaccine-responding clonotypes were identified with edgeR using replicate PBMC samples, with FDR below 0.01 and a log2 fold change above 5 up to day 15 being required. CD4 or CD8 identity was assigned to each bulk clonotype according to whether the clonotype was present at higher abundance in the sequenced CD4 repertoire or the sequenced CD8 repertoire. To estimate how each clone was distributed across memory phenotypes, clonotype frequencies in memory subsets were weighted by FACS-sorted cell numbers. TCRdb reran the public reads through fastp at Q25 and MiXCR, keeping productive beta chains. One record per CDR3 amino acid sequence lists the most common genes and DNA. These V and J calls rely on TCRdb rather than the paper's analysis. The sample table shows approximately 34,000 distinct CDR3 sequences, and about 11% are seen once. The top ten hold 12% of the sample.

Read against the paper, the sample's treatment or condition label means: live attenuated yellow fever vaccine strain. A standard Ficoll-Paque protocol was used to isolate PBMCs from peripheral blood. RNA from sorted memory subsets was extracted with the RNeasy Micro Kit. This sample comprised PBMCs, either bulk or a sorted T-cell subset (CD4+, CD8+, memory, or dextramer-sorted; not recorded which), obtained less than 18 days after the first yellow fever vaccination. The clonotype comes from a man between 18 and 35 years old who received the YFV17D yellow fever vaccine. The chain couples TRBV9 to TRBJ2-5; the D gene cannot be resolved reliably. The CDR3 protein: CASSDDGHETQYF. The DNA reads TGTGCCAGCAGCGACGACGGTCACGAGACCCAGTACTTC.